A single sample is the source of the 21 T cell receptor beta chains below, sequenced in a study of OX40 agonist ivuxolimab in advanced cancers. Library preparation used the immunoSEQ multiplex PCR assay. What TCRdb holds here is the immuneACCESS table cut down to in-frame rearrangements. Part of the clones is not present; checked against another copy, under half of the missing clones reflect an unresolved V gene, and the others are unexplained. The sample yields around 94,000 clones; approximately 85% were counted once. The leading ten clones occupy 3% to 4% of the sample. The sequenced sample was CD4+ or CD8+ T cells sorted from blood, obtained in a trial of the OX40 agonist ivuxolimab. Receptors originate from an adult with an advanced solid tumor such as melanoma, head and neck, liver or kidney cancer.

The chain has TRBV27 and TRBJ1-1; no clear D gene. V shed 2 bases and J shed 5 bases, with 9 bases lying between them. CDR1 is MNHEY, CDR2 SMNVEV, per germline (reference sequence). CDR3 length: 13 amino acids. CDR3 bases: TGTGCCAGCAGTTTAAACGGGAGGACTGAAGCTTTCTTT. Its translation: CASSLNGRTEAFF.

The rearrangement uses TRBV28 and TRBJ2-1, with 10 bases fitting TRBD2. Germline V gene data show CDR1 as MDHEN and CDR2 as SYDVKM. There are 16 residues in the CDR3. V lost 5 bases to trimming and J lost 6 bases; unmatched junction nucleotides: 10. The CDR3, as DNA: TGTGCCAGCAGTGCTCTAGCGGGAGCGCGAAGCAATGAGCAGTTCTTC. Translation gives CASSALAGARSNEQFF. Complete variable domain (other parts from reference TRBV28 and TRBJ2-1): DVKVTQSSRYLVKRTGEKVFLECVQDMDHENMFWYRQDPGLGLRLIYFSYDVKMKEKGDIPEGYSVSREKKERFSLILESASTNQTSMYLCASSALAGARSNEQFFGPGTRLTVL.

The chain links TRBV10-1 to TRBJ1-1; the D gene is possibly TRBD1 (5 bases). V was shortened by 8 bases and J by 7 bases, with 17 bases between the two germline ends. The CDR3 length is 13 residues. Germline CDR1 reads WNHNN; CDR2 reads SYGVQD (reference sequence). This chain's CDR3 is CASAPGQGREAFF. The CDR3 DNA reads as TGCGCCAGCGCTCCGGGTCAGGGCCGTGAAGCTTTCTTT.

For the CDR3, the DNA is TGTGCCAGCAGTTACCGGGCCGGGTTCGACGAGCAGTACTTC. Its translation is CASSYRAGFDEQYF. The genes are TRBV6-5 and TRBJ2-7; D is unclear. Per the germline V gene, CDR1 is MNHEY and CDR2 is SVGAGI. The length of the CDR3 is 14 residues. V lost 2 bases and J lost 5, with 13 bases in between.

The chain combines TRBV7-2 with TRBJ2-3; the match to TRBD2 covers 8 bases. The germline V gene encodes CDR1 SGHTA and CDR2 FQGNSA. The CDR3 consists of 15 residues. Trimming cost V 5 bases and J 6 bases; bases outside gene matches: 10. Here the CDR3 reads CASSQAGAGADTQYF. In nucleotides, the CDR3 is TGTGCCAGCAGCCAGGCAGGAGCGGGAGCTGATACGCAGTATTTT.

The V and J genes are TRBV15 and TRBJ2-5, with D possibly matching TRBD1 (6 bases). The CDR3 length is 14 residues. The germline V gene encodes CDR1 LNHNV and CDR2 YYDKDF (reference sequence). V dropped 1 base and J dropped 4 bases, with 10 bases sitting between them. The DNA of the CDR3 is TGTGCCACCAGCAGAGTACAGGGAATAGAGACCCAGTACTTC. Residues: CATSRVQGIETQYF.

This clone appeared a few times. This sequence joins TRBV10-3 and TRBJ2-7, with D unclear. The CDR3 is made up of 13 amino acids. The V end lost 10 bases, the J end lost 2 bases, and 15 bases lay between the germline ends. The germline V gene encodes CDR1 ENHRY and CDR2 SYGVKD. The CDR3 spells CATAMPPAYEQYF. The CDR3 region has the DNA TGTGCCACCGCGATGCCCCCGGCCTACGAGCAGTACTTC.

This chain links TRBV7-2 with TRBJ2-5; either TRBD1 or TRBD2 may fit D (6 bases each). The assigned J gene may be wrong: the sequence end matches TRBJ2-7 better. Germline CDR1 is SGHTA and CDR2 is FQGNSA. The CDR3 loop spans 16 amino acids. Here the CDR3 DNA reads TGTGCCAGCAGCCCACAGGGACGGGGAGGATCCTACGAGCAGTACTTC. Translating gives CASSPQGRGGSYEQYF.

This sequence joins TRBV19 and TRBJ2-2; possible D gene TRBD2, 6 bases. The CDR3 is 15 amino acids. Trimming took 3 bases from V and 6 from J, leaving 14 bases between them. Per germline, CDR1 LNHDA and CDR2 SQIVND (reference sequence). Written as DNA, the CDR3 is TGTGCCAGTAGTATTCGTAAGAGACTAGCCGGGGAGCTGTTTTTT. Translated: CASSIRKRLAGELFF.

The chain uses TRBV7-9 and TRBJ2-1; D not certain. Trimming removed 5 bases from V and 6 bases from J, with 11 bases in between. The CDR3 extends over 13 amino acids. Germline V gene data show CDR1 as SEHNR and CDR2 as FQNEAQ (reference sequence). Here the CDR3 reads CASSNRLGNEQFF. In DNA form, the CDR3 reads TGTGCCAGCAGCAACAGACTCGGCAATGAGCAGTTCTTC. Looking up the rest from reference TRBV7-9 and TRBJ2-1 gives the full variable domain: DTGVSQNPRHKITKRGQNVTFRCDPISEHNRLYWYRQTLGQGPEFLTYFQNEAQLEKSRLLSDRFSAERPKGSFSTLEIQRTEQGDSAMYLCASSNRLGNEQFFGPGTRLTVL.

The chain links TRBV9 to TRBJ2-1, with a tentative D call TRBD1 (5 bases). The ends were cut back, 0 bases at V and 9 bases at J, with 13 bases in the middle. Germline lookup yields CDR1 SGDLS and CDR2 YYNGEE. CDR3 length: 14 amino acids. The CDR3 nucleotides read TGTGCCAGCAGCGTAGCGGAAGAAAGGGGTGAGCAGTTCTTC. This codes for CASSVAEERGEQFF.

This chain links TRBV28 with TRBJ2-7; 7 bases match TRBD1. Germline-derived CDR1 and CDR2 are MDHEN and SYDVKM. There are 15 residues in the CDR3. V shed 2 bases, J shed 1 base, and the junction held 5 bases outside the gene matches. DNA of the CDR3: TGTGCCAGCAGTTTACGGGACAGCACGTCCTACGAGCAGTACTTC. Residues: CASSLRDSTSYEQYF.

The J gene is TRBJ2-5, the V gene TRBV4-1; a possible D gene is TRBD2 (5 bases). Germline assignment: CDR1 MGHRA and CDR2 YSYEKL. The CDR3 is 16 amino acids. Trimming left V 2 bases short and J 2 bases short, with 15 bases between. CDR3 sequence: CASSQPLGKEQETQYF. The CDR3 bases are TGCGCCAGCAGCCAACCCCTCGGGAAGGAGCAAGAGACCCAGTACTTC.

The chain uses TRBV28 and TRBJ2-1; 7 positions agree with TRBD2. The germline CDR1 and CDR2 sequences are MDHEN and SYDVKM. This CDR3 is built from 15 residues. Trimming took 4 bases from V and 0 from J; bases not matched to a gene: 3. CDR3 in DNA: TGTGCCAGCAGTTATCGGACTAGCTCCTACAATGAGCAGTTCTTC. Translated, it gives CASSYRTSSYNEQFF.

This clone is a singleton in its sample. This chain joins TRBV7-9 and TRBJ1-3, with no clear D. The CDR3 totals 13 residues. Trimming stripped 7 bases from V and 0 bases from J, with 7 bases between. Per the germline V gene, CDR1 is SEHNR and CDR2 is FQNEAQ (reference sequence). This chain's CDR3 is CASNPSSGNTIYF. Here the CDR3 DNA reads TGTGCCAGCAATCCGAGCTCTGGAAACACCATATATTTT.

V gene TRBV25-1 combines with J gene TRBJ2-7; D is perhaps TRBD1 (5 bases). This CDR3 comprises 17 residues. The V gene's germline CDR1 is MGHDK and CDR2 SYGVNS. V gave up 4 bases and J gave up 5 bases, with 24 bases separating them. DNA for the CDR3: TGTGCCAGCAGTGGACCACTATGCGGCCCAGGGATCGACGAGCAGTACTTC. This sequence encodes CASSGPLCGPGIDEQYF.

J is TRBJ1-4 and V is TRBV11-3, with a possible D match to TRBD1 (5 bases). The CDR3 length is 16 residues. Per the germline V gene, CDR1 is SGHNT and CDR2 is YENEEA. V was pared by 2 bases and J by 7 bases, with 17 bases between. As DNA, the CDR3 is TGTGCCAGCAGCTTATATTCGGGGCGCGGTAGTGAAAAACTGTTTTTT. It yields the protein CASSLYSGRGSEKLFF.

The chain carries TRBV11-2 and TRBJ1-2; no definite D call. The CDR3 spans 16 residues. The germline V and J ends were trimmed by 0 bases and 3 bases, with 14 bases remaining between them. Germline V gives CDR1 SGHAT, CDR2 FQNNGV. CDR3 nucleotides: TGTGCCAGCAGCTTAGATTCGTCAGGAACGGACTATGGCTACACCTTC. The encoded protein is CASSLDSSGTDYGYTF.

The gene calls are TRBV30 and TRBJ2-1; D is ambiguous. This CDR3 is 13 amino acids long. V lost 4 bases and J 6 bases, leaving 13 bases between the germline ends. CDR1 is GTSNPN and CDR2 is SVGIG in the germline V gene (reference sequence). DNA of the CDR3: TGTGCCTGGAAGAGGTATCTCCCCAATGAGCAGTTCTTC. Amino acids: CAWKRYLPNEQFF.

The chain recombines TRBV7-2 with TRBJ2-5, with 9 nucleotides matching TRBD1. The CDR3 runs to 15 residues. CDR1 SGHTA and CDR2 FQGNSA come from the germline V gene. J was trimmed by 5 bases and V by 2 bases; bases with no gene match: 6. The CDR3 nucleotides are TGTGCCAGCAGCTTAAGCCTAGGACAGGGGGAGACCCAGTACTTC. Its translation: CASSLSLGQGETQYF.

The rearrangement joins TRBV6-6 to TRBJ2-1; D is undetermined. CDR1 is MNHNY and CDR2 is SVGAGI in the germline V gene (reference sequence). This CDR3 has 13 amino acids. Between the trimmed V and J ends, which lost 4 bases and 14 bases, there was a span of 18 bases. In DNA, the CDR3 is TGTGCCAGCAGTTCCCCCCAGACACTCAAGGAGTTCTTC. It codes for CASSSPQTLKEFF.